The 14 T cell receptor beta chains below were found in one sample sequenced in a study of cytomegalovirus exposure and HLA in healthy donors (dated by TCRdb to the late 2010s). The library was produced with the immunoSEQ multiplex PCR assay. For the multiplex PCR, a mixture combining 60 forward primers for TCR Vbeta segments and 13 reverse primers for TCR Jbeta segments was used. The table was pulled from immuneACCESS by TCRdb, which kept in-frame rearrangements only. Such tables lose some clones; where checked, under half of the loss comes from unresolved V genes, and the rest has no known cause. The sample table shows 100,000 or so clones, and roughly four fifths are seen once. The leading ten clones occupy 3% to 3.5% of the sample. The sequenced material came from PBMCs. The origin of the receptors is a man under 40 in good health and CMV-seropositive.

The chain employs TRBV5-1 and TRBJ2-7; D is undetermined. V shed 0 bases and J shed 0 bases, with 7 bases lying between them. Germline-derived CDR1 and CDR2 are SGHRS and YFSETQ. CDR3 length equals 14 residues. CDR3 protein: CASSLVWSSYEQYF. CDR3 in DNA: TGCGCCAGCAGCTTGGTATGGAGCTCCTACGAGCAGTACTTC.

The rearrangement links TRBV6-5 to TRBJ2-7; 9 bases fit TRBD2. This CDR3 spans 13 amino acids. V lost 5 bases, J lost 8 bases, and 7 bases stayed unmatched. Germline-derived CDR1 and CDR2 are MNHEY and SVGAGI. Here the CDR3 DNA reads TGTGCCAGCAGTGATTCGCTAGCGGGGAAGCAGTACTTC. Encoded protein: CASSDSLAGKQYF.

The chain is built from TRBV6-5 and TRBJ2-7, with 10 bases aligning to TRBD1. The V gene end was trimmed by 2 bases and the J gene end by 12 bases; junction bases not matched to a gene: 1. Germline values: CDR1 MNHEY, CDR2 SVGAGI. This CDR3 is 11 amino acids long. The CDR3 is CASSYRDRGYF. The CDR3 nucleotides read TGTGCCAGCAGTTACAGGGACAGGGGGTACTTC.

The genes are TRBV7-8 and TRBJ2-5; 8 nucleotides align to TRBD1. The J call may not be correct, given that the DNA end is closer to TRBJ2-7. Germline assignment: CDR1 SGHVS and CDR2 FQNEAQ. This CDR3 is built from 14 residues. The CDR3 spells CASSPVDRGYEQYF. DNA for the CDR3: TGTGCCAGCAGCCCGGTAGACAGGGGCTACGAGCAGTACTTC.

CDR3 nucleotide sequence: TGTGCCAGCTCGCCAGTCCGGACTAGCGGTCAAGAGACCCAGTACTTC. It codes for CASSPVRTSGQETQYF. The chain employs TRBV18 and TRBJ2-5; 10 bases are a match to TRBD2. This CDR3 comprises 16 residues. The trim removed 6 bases at V and 2 bases at J, leaving 9 bases unmatched. Germline values: CDR1 KGHSH, CDR2 LQKENI.

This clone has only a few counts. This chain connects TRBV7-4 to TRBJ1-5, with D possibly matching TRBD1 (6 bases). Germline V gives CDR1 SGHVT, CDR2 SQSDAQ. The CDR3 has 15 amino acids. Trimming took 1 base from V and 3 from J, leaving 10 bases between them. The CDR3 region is CASSLGTGFNQPQHF. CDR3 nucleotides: TGTGCCAGCAGCTTAGGAACAGGGTTCAATCAGCCCCAGCATTTT.

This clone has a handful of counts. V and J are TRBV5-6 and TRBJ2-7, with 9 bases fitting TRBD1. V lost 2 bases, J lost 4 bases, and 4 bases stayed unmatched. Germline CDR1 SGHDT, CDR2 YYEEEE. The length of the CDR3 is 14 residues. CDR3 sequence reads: CASSFRDRAYEQYF. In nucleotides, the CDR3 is TGTGCCAGCAGCTTTCGGGACAGGGCGTACGAGCAGTACTTC.

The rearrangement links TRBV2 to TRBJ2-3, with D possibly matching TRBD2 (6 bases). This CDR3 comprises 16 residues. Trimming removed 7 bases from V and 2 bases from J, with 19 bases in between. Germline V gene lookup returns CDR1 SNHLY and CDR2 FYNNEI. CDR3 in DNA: TGTGCCAGCAAGAAGACGGGACTGACGCTCACAGATACGCAGTATTTT. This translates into CASKKTGLTLTDTQYF.

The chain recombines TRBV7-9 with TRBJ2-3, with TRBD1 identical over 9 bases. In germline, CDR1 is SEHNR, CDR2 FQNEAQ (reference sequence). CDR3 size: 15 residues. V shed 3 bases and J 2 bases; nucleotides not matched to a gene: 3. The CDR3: CASSFGDRDTDTQYF. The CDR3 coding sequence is TGTGCCAGCAGCTTCGGGGACAGGGACACAGATACGCAGTATTTT.

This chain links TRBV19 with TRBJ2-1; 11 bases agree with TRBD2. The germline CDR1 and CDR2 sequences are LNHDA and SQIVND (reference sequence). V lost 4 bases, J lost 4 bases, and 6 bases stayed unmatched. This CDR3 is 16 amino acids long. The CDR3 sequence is CASSNFGTSGYNEQFF. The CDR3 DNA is TGTGCCAGTAGTAATTTTGGGACTAGCGGATACAATGAGCAGTTCTTC.

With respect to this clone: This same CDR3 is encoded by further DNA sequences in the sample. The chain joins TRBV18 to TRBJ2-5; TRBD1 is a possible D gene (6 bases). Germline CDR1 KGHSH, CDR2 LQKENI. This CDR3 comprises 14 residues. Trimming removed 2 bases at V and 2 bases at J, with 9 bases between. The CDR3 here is CASSPLQGQETQYF. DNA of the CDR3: TGTGCCAGCTCACCATTACAGGGTCAAGAGACCCAGTACTTC.

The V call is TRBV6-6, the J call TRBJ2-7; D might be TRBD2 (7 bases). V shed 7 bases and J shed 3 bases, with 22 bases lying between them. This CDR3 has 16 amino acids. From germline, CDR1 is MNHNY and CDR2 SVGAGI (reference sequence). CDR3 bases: TGTGCCAGCAAGGAGGGGGGGCGCGGGAGTCGCTACGAGCAGTACTTC. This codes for CASKEGGRGSRYEQYF.

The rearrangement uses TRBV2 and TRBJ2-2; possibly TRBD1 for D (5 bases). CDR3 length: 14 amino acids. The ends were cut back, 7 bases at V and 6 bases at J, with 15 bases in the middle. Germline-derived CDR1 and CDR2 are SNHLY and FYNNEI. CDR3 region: CASNMGRGAGELFF. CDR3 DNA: TGTGCCAGCAACATGGGTAGGGGTGCCGGGGAGCTGTTTTTT.

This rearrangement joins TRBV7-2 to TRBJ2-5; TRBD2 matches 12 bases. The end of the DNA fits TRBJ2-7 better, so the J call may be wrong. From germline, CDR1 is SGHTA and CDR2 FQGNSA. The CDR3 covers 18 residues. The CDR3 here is CASSFIRTGLAGQYEQYF. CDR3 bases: TGTGCCAGCAGCTTTATCCGCACGGGACTAGCGGGTCAGTACGAGCAGTACTTC.